Below are 20 T cell receptor beta chains sequenced from a single sample in a study of T cell responses to AZD1222 COVID-19 vaccine. Here immunoSEQ multiplex PCR was the method, and the copy in TCRdb shows in-frame clones only, minus some. The sample lists 150,000 or so clones; around nine tenths were seen once. Sequencing was performed on peripheral blood, taken on day 0 of MenACWY control vaccination. The receptor source for this set is an adult in good health.

This rearrangement joins TRBV6-1 to TRBJ1-5; 10 bases are a match to TRBD1. CDR3 length: 15 amino acids. V was clipped by 3 bases and J by 6 bases; unmatched bases: 5. Germline V gene sequence: CDR1 MNHNS, CDR2 SASEGT. The CDR3 DNA follows: TGTGCCAGCAGTGAGACGACAGGGGGCATTCAGCCCCAGCATTTT. Its protein product is CASSETTGGIQPQHF.

This sequence joins TRBV3-1 (or the pseudogene TRBV3-2) and TRBJ2-4; D may correspond to TRBD1 or TRBD2 (5 bases each). Germline CDR1 and CDR2: LGHDT and YNNKEL (reference sequence). V was pared by 2 bases and J by 11 bases, with 19 bases between. The CDR3 totals 15 residues. In nucleotides, the CDR3 is TGTGCCAGCAGCCAATCCGGGACGGTTAAAGGGGTTCAGTACTTC. Translating it yields CASSQSGTVKGVQYF.

This clone was counted a single time. V gene TRBV2 combines with J gene TRBJ1-4; 8 bases match TRBD1. With V trimmed by 6 bases and J by 8 bases, 8 bases remained unmatched. Looked up from germline, CDR1 is SNHLY and CDR2 is FYNNEI. This CDR3 is 14 amino acids long. The DNA of the CDR3 is TGTGCCAGCAGGCCCTCAGGGGGCGGCGAAAAACTGTTTTTT. The encoded protein is CASRPSGGGEKLFF.

This chain's CDR3 is CASSPSLSGSRSYEQYF. In DNA form, the CDR3 reads TGTGCCAGCTCACCATCTCTTAGCGGGAGTAGGTCCTACGAGCAGTACTTC. This chain joins TRBV18 and TRBJ2-7, with 9 bases lining up with TRBD2. CDR1 is KGHSH and CDR2 is LQKENI in the germline V gene. The CDR3 contains 17 residues. V shed 2 bases and J 1 base; nucleotides not matched to a gene: 9.

DNA for the CDR3: TGTGCCAGCAGCTTGGCGGCTGCAGGGGGCTTCTATGGCTACACCTTC. It encodes CASSLAAAGGFYGYTF. The chain is built from TRBV5-4 and TRBJ1-2, with TRBD1 matching over 8 bases. The CDR3 runs 16 residues. Trimming removed 0 bases from V and 4 bases from J; junction bases left unmatched: 8. Germline lookup yields CDR1 SGHNT and CDR2 YYREEE (reference sequence).

V gene TRBV19 combines with J gene TRBJ2-1; TRBD2 matches at 11 bases. V dropped 5 bases and J dropped 15; count of bases not matched to a gene: 18. Germline CDR1 and CDR2: LNHDA and SQIVND (reference sequence). The CDR3 totals 16 residues. The chain's CDR3 is CASSPRLAGTLDKPFF. The CDR3 DNA reads as TGTGCCAGTAGTCCACGACTAGCGGGGACCCTTGATAAACCGTTCTTC.

The chain recombines TRBV3-1 (or the pseudogene TRBV3-2) with TRBJ1-2; D gene unclear. In germline, CDR1 is LGHDT, CDR2 YNNKEL (reference sequence). The CDR3 extends over 14 amino acids. Between the trimmed V and J ends, which lost 2 bases and 2 bases, there was a span of 9 bases. CDR3 coding DNA: TGTGCCAGCAGCCAACCTGGTGGGAACTATGGCTACACCTTC. This sequence encodes CASSQPGGNYGYTF.

The J gene is TRBJ1-6, the V gene TRBV4-1; D remains ambiguous. The CDR3 is 16 amino acids. Trimming removed 4 bases from V and 11 bases from J, with 21 bases in between. Germline assignment: CDR1 MGHRA and CDR2 YSYEKL. CDR3 in amino acids: CASSLGRGLGRAPLHF. The DNA for the CDR3 is TGCGCCAGCAGCCTAGGACGGGGATTGGGAAGAGCACCCCTCCACTTT.

The V gene is TRBV5-4, the J gene TRBJ2-7; 8 bases map to TRBD1. This CDR3 is built from 13 residues. Trimming at V came to 2 bases and at J to 6 bases, leaving 4 bases not matched to a gene. Germline V lookup: CDR1 SGHNT, CDR2 YYREEE (reference sequence). CDR3 bases: TGTGCCAGCAGCTTAGACAGGGGAGGCGAGCAGTACTTC. Its protein product is CASSLDRGGEQYF.

This chain joins TRBV6-2 or TRBV6-3 and TRBJ2-7; D perhaps matches TRBD2 (6 bases). CDR3 size: 17 residues. V was clipped by 1 base and J by 5 bases, with 21 bases between them. Germline lookup yields CDR1 MNHEY and CDR2 SVGEGT. The CDR3 bases are TGTGCCAGCAGTTACTACAGTTGGTCCAGCGGGTCCAACGAGCAGTACTTC. It codes for CASSYYSWSSGSNEQYF.

This clone was found once. V is TRBV11-2 and J is TRBJ1-1, with a weak D call TRBD1 (5 bases). The CDR3 extends over 12 amino acids. The V end lost 4 bases, the J end lost 7 bases, and 10 bases lay between the germline ends. Germline V gives CDR1 SGHAT, CDR2 FQNNGV. This CDR3 reads CASSSGDSEAFF. CDR3 in DNA: TGTGCCAGCAGCTCTGGAGACAGTGAAGCTTTCTTT.

In DNA, the CDR3 is TGTGCCAGCAGCGTAGGAGCGGGGAGGCAAGAGACCCAGTACTTC. The encoded protein is CASSVGAGRQETQYF. The rearrangement joins TRBV9 to TRBJ2-5, with 7 bases matching TRBD2. The CDR3 totals 15 residues. CDR1 is SGDLS and CDR2 is YYNGEE in the germline V gene. The junction had 4 bases not matched to a gene; V was cut back by 0 bases and J by 2 bases.

This chain joins TRBV7-9 and TRBJ2-3; 15 bases fit TRBD2. Germline V CDR1 and CDR2: SEHNR, FQNEAQ (reference sequence). The CDR3 is 18 residues long. Trimming cost V 6 bases and J 2 bases; bases outside gene matches: 9. CDR3 in amino acids: CASSSTGTSGGFTDTQYF. CDR3 bases: TGTGCCAGCAGTTCTACCGGGACTAGCGGGGGGTTCACAGATACGCAGTATTTT.

The genes are TRBV5-1 and TRBJ1-2; perhaps TRBD1 as D (5 bases). The CDR3 totals 15 residues. Germline lookup yields CDR1 SGHRS and CDR2 YFSETQ. The V gene lost 4 bases and the J gene lost 7 bases, with 20 bases spanning the gap. CDR3 DNA: TGCGCCAGCAGCCCGCGGGGAGACTCCGGGGCTGGCTACACCTTC. The encoded protein is CASSPRGDSGAGYTF.

The chain employs TRBV29-1 and TRBJ2-7, with D unclear. Trimming removed 4 bases from V and 6 bases from J, with 13 bases in between. CDR1 SQVTM and CDR2 ANQGSEA come from the germline V gene. The CDR3 has 12 amino acids. The CDR3: CSVGSGFSEQYF. The CDR3 DNA is TGCAGCGTTGGTAGTGGTTTTAGCGAGCAGTACTTC.

V and J are TRBV27 and TRBJ1-5, with 8 bases aligning to TRBD1. The CDR3 totals 14 residues. The germline CDR1 and CDR2 sequences are MNHEY and SMNVEV (reference sequence). Trimming at V came to 8 bases and at J to 2 bases, leaving 5 bases not matched to a gene. The CDR3 region is CASQMTGGNQPQHF. In DNA form, the CDR3 reads TGTGCCAGCCAAATGACAGGGGGCAATCAGCCCCAGCATTTT.

The genes are TRBV3-1 (or the pseudogene TRBV3-2) and TRBJ1-1, with D possibly matching TRBD1 (5 bases). Trimming removed 3 bases at V and 5 bases at J, with 13 bases between. Germline V CDR1 and CDR2: LGHDT, YNNKEL (reference sequence). This CDR3 has 14 residues. CDR3 region: CASSQFTGLTEAFF. The CDR3 bases are TGTGCCAGCAGCCAGTTTACGGGACTGACTGAAGCTTTCTTT.

The chain joins TRBV2 to TRBJ2-3; 10 nucleotides align to TRBD1. The J segment lost 2 bases and the V segment lost 6 bases, leaving 11 bases of the junction unmatched. The germline gives CDR1 SNHLY, CDR2 FYNNEI. The CDR3 runs to 17 residues. CDR3 region: CASRLGQGIAATDTQYF. CDR3 DNA: TGTGCCAGCAGACTGGGACAGGGGATCGCGGCCACAGATACGCAGTATTTT.

The genes are TRBV18 and TRBJ1-1; D unclear. CDR3 length: 13 residues. V lost 2 bases and J 7 bases, leaving 11 bases between the germline ends. The germline V gene encodes CDR1 KGHSH and CDR2 LQKENI. CDR3 coding DNA: TGTGCCAGCTCACCAGAAACAGCCCGTGAAGCTTTCTTT. This codes for CASSPETAREAFF.

The rearrangement links TRBV20-1 to TRBJ2-2, with D perhaps matching TRBD1 (6 bases). V lost 3 bases and J lost 7, with 12 bases in between. CDR1 is DFQATT, CDR2 SNEGSKA, per germline (reference sequence). CDR3 length: 13 amino acids. The CDR3 DNA sequence: TGCAGTGCTAGTTTGGGGGCCGGCGGGGAGCTGTTTTTT. Residues: CSASLGAGGELFF.